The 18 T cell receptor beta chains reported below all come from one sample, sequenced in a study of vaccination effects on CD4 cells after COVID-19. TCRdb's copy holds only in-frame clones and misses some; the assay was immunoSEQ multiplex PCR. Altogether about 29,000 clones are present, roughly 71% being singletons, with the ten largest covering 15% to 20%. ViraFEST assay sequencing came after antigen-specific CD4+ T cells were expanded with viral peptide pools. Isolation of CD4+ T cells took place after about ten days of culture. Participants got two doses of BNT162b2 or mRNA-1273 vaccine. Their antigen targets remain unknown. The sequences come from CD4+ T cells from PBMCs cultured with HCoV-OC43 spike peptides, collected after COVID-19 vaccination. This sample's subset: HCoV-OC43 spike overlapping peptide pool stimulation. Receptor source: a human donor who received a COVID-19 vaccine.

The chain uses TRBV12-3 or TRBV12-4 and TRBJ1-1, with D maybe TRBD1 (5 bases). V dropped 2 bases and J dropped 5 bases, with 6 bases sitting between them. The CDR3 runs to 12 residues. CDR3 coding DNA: TGTGCCAGCAGTTTATGGGGGACTGAAGCTTTCTTT. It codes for CASSLWGTEAFF.

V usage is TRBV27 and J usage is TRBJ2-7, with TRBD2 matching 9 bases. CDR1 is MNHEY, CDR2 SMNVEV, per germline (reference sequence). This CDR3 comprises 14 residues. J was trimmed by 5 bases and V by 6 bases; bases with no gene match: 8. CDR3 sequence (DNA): TGTGCCAGCAGCCCCAGACTAGCGGTCCACGAGCAGTACTTC. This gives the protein CASSPRLAVHEQYF.

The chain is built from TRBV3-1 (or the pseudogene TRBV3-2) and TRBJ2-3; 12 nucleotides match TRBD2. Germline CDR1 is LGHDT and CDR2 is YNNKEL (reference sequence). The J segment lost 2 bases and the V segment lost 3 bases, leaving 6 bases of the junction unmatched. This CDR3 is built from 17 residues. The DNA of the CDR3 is TGTGCCAGCAGCCATGCCGGACTAGCGGGATACACAGATACGCAGTATTTT. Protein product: CASSHAGLAGYTDTQYF.

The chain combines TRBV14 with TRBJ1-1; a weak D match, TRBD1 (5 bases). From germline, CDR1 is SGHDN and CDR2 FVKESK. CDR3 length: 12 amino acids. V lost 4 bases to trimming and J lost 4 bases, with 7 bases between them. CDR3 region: CASSPGFTEAFF. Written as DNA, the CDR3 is TGTGCCAGCAGCCCAGGGTTCACTGAAGCTTTCTTT.

In DNA, the CDR3 is TGTGCCAGCAGTAGGGGGACAGGGAACTACGAGCAGTACTTC. Protein: CASSRGTGNYEQYF. The J gene is TRBJ2-7, the V gene TRBV6-6, with 9 bases fitting TRBD1. Germline V gene lookup returns CDR1 MNHNY and CDR2 SVGAGI (reference sequence). V shed 5 bases, J shed 3 bases, and the junction held 5 bases outside the gene matches. This CDR3 spans 14 amino acids.

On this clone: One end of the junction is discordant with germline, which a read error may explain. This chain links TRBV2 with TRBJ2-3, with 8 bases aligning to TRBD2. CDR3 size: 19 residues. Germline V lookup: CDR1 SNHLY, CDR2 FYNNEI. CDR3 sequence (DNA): TGTGCCAGCAGAGAAGCGGGAGCCTGGATCACTTCTAGCACAGATACGCAGTATTTT. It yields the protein CASREAGAWITSSTDTQYF.

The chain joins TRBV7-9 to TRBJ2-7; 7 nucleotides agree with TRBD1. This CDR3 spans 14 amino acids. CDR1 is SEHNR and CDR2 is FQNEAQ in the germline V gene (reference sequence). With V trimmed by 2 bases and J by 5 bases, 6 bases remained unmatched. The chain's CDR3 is CASSLRQGGNEQYF. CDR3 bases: TGTGCCAGCAGCTTAAGACAGGGTGGAAACGAGCAGTACTTC.

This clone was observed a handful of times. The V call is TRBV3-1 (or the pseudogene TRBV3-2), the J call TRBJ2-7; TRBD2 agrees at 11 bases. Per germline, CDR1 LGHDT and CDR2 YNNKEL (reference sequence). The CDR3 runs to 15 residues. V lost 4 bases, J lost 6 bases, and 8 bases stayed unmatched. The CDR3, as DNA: TGTGCCAGCAGCCTAACTAGCGGGGGAAGGGGCGAGCAGTACTTC. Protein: CASSLTSGGRGEQYF.

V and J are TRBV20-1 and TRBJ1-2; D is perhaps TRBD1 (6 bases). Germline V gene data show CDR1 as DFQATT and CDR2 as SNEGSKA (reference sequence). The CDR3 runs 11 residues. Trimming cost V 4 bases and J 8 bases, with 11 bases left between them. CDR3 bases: TGCAGTGCTACTACAGGGTACGGCTACACCTTC. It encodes CSATTGYGYTF.

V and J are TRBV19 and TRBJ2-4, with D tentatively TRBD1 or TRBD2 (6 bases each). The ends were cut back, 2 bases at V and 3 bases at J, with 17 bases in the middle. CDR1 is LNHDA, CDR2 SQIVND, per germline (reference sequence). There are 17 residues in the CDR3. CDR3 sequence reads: CASSIRGSGGGKNIQYF. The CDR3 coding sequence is TGTGCCAGTAGTATAAGGGGGAGCGGAGGGGGCAAAAACATTCAGTACTTC.

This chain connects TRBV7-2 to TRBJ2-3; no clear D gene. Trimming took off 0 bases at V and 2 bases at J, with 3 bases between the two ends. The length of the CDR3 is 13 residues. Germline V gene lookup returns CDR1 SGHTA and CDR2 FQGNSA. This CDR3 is CASSLADTDTQYF. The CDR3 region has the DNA TGTGCCAGCAGCTTAGCCGACACAGATACGCAGTATTTT.

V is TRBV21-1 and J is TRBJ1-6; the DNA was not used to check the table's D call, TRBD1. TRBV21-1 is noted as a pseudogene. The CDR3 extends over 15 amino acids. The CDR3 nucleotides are TGTGCCAGCAGCATTCGCCCGGGACAGGAATCACCCCTCCACTTT. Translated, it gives CASSIRPGQESPLHF.

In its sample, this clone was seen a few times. For the CDR3, the DNA is TGTGCCAGCAGCCCCAAGGTTGGTAGCGGGGCAGAGCTGTTTTTT. It yields the protein CASSPKVGSGAELFF. The chain carries TRBV5-4 and TRBJ2-2; 8 bases are shared with TRBD2. V lost 4 bases, J lost 11 bases, and 13 bases stayed unmatched. CDR3 length equals 15 residues. Germline V gives CDR1 SGHNT, CDR2 YYREEE (reference sequence).

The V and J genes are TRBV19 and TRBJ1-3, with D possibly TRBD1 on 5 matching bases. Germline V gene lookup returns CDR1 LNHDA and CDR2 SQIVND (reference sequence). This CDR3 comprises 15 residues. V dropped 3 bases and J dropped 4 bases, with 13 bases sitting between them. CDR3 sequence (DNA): TGTGCCAGTAGTATGAGGAACCAGGGAGGAAACACCATATATTTT. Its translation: CASSMRNQGGNTIYF. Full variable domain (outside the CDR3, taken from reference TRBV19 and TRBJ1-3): DGGITQSPKYLFRKEGQNVTLSCEQNLNHDAMYWYRQDPGQGLRLIYYSQIVNDFQKGDIAEGYSVSREKKESFPLTVTSAQKNPTAFYLCASSMRNQGGNTIYFGEGSWLTVV.

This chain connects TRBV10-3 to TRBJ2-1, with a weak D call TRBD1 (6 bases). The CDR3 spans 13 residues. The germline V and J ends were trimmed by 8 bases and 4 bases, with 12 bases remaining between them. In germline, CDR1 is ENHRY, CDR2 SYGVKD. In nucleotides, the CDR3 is TGTGCCATCCAGGGGCTGGAGTACAATGAGCAGTTCTTC. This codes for CAIQGLEYNEQFF.

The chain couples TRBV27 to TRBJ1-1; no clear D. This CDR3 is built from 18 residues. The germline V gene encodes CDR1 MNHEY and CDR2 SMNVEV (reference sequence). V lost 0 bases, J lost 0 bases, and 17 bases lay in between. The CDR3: CASSLSLVTRSMNTEAFF. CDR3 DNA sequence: TGTGCCAGCAGTTTATCGCTCGTCACCCGGTCCATGAACACTGAAGCTTTCTTT.

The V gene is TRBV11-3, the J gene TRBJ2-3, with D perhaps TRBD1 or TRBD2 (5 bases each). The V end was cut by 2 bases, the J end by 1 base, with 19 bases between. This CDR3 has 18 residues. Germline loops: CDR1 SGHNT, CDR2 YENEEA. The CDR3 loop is CASSLTSGRRGGTDTQYF. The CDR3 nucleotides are TGTGCCAGCAGCTTAACCTCAGGGCGTCGGGGAGGCACAGATACGCAGTATTTT.

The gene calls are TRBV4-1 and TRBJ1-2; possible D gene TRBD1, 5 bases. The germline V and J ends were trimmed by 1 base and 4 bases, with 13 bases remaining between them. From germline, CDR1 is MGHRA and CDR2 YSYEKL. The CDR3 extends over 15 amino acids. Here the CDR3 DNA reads TGCGCCAGCAGCCAAGCTAGGGGCGGCCTCTATGGCTACACCTTC. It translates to CASSQARGGLYGYTF.